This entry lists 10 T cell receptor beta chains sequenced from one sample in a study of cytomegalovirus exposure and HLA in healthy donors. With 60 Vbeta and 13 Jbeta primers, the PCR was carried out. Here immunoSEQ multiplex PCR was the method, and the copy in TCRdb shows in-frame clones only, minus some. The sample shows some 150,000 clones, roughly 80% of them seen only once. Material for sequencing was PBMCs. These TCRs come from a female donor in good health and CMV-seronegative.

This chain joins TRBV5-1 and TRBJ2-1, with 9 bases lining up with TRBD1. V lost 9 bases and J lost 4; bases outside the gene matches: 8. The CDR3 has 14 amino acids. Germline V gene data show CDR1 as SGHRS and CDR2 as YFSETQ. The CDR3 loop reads CATTTGTGYNEQFF. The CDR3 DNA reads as TGCGCCACCACGACCGGGACAGGGTACAATGAGCAGTTCTTC.

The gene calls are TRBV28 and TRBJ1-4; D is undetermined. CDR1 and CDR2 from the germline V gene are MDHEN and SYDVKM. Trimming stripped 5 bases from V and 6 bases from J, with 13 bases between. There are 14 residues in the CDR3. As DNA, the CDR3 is TGTGCCAGCAGTGGCACTAGGGTGGATGAAAAACTGTTTTTT. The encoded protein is CASSGTRVDEKLFF.

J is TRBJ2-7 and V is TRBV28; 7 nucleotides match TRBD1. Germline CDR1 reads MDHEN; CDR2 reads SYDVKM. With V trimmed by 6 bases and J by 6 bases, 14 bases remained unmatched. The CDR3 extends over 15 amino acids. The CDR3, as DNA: TGTGCCAGCAGCTCCTTAGGGGACAGACCTTTCGAGCAGTACTTC. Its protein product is CASSSLGDRPFEQYF.

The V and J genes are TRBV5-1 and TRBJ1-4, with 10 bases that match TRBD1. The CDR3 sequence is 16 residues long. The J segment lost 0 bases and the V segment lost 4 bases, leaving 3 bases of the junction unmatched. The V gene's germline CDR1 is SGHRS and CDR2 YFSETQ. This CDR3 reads CASSQGQGTTNEKLFF. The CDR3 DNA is TGCGCCAGCAGCCAGGGACAGGGGACAACTAATGAAAAACTGTTTTTT.

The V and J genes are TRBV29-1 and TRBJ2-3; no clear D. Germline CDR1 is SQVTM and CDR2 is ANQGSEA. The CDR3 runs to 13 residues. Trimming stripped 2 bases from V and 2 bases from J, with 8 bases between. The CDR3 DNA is TGCAGCGTTGAAATTCAGGTCACAGATACGCAGTATTTT. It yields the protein CSVEIQVTDTQYF.

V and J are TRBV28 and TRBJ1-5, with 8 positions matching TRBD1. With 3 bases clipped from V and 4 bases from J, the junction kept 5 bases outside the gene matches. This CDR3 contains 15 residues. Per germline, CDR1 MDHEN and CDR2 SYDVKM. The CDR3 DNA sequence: TGTGCCAGCAGTTTCGGACAGGGAGGTAATCAGCCCCAGCATTTT. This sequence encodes CASSFGQGGNQPQHF.

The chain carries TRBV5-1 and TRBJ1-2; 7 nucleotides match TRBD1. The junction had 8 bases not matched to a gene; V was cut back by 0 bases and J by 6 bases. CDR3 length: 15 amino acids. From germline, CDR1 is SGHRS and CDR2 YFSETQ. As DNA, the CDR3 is TGCGCCAGCAGCTTGGCCTTCGGACAGGCCAATGGCTACACCTTC. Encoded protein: CASSLAFGQANGYTF.

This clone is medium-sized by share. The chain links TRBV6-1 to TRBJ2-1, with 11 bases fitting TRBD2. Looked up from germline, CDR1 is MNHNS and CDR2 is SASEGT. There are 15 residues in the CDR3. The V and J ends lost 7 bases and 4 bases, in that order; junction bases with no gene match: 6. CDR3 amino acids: CASKFGTSGYNEQFF. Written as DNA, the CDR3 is TGTGCCAGCAAATTCGGGACTAGCGGTTACAATGAGCAGTTCTTC.

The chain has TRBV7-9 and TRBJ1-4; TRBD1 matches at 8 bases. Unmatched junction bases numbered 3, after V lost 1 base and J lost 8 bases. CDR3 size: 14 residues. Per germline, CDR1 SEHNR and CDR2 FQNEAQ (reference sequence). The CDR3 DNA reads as TGTGCCAGCAGCTTAGTCGCAGGGGGCGAAAAACTGTTTTTT. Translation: CASSLVAGGEKLFF. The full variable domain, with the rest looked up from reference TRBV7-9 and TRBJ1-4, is DTGVSQNPRHKITKRGQNVTFRCDPISEHNRLYWYRQTLGQGPEFLTYFQNEAQLEKSRLLSDRFSAERPKGSFSTLEIQRTEQGDSAMYLCASSLVAGGEKLFFGSGTQLSVL.

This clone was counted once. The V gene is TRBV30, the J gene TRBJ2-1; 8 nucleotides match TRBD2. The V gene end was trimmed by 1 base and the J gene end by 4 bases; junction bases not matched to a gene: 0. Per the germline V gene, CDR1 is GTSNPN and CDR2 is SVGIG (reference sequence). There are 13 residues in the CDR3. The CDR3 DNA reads TGTGCCTGGAGTGAGCGGGAGTACAATGAGCAGTTCTTC. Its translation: CAWSEREYNEQFF.